One sample yielded the 16 T cell receptor beta chains listed below, sequenced in a study of OX40 agonist ivuxolimab in advanced cancers. The repertoire was sequenced with immunoSEQ multiplex PCR; TCRdb's copy has only in-frame clones and lacks some. The sample has 75,000 to 100,000 clones; approximately 90% are singletons. The sample consisted of CD4+ or CD8+ T cells sorted from blood, taken in a trial of the OX40 agonist ivuxolimab. These receptors were collected from an adult with an advanced solid tumor such as melanoma, head and neck, liver or kidney cancer.

This chain links TRBV27 with TRBJ2-5; the D is unclear. The assigned J gene may be wrong: the sequence end matches TRBJ2-7 better. From germline, CDR1 is MNHEY and CDR2 SMNVEV (reference sequence). This CDR3 spans 14 amino acids. CDR3 in DNA: TGTGCCAGCAGTTCTTTTGGCAGTACCTACGAGCAGTACTTC. Residues: CASSSFGSTYEQYF.

This clone was seen more than once but under ten times. This chain uses TRBV6-6 with TRBJ1-2; 8 bases match TRBD1. The CDR3 runs to 12 residues. With 7 bases clipped from V and 8 bases from J, the junction kept 6 bases outside the gene matches. The germline CDR1 and CDR2 sequences are MNHNY and SVGAGI (reference sequence). The CDR3 coding sequence is TGTGCCAGCACCAGGACAGGGAGCGGCTACACCTTC. It translates to CASTRTGSGYTF.

This clone was counted only a few times. This chain joins TRBV7-9 and TRBJ1-1; 8 bases align to TRBD1. The CDR3 loop spans 15 amino acids. Per germline, CDR1 SEHNR and CDR2 FQNEAQ (reference sequence). The V segment lost 5 bases and the J segment 8 bases; nucleotides outside the gene matches: 13. The CDR3 here is CASSPTRGQGGEAFF. CDR3 bases: TGTGCCAGCAGCCCCACTCGTGGACAGGGTGGGGAAGCTTTCTTT.

This chain joins TRBV28 and TRBJ2-5; 10 positions match TRBD2. The CDR3 runs 16 residues. The germline gives CDR1 MDHEN, CDR2 SYDVKM. V lost 5 bases, J lost 4 bases, and 10 bases stayed unmatched. As DNA, the CDR3 is TGTGCCAGCAGTCCTGGGGCTAGCGGGAGAGGAGAGACCCAGTACTTC. Translation: CASSPGASGRGETQYF. The full variable domain, its missing parts supplied by reference TRBV28 and TRBJ2-5, is DVKVTQSSRYLVKRTGEKVFLECVQDMDHENMFWYRQDPGLGLRLIYFSYDVKMKEKGDIPEGYSVSREKKERFSLILESASTNQTSMYLCASSPGASGRGETQYFGPGTRLLVL.

This chain joins TRBV29-1 and TRBJ1-1; D might be TRBD1 (5 bases). V was cut by 8 bases and J by 5 bases, with 18 bases left in between. CDR1 and CDR2 from the germline V gene are SQVTM and ANQGSEA. This CDR3 contains 13 residues. CDR3 sequence reads: CSIRWQGGTEAFF. The CDR3 DNA sequence: TGCAGCATTAGGTGGCAGGGAGGGACTGAAGCTTTCTTT.

The V call is TRBV5-1, the J call TRBJ2-5; D remains ambiguous. The last part of the DNA fits TRBJ2-7 better; the J call may be wrong. CDR1 SGHRS and CDR2 YFSETQ come from the germline V gene. The CDR3 loop spans 12 amino acids. The CDR3 loop is CASSPDLYEQYF. In DNA, the CDR3 is TGCGCCAGCAGCCCGGATCTATACGAGCAGTACTTC.

This clone has a single count. This chain uses TRBV5-1 with TRBJ1-4; tentative D call: TRBD1 (6 bases). The V gene's germline CDR1 is SGHRS and CDR2 YFSETQ. V was clipped by 4 bases and J by 4 bases, with 17 bases between them. The CDR3 has 16 residues. In DNA, the CDR3 is TGCGCCAGCAGCCCGGTCACAGGACAGCATAATGAAAAACTGTTTTTT. It yields the protein CASSPVTGQHNEKLFF.

This chain uses TRBV28 with TRBJ2-3; possibly TRBD2 for D (6 bases). The CDR3 contains 15 residues. CDR1 is MDHEN and CDR2 is SYDVKM in the germline V gene. Trimming took off 5 bases at V and 1 base at J, with 13 bases between the two ends. The CDR3 loop is CASSPLATGTDTQYF. As DNA, the CDR3 is TGTGCCAGCAGTCCCCTAGCGACAGGCACAGATACGCAGTATTTT.

The chain carries TRBV5-8 and TRBJ2-5; TRBD2 matches 12 bases. This CDR3 spans 17 amino acids. Germline lookup yields CDR1 SGHTS and CDR2 YDEGEE. With V trimmed by 0 bases and J by 1 base, 4 bases remained unmatched. The CDR3 here is CASSLGRLAGVQETQYF. Here the CDR3 DNA reads TGTGCCAGCAGCTTGGGTAGACTAGCGGGGGTCCAAGAGACCCAGTACTTC.

The genes are TRBV28 and TRBJ2-1; 10 bases agree with TRBD2. CDR1 and CDR2 (germline): MDHEN, SYDVKM. CDR3 length: 15 residues. Losses at the gene ends were 5 bases for V and 5 bases for J; bases not matched to a gene: 6. The DNA of the CDR3 is TGTGCCAGCAGTCCTAGCGGGAGTCTGAACAATGAGCAGTTCTTC. Its translation: CASSPSGSLNNEQFF.

The rearrangement uses TRBV6-6 and TRBJ2-2; TRBD1 matches at 9 bases. Losses at the gene ends were 6 bases for V and 6 bases for J; bases not matched to a gene: 2. CDR3 length: 13 residues. The germline CDR1 and CDR2 sequences are MNHNY and SVGAGI (reference sequence). The CDR3 DNA follows: TGTGCCAGCAGCTGGACAGGGGCCGGGGAGCTGTTTTTT. Amino acids: CASSWTGAGELFF.

The chain has TRBV4-2 and TRBJ2-7; D unresolved. Looked up from germline, CDR1 is LGHNA and CDR2 is YNFKEQ. The V gene lost 0 bases and the J gene lost 4 bases, with 16 bases spanning the gap. There are 16 residues in the CDR3. The CDR3 spells CASSQDPAGLPYEQYF. CDR3 in DNA: TGTGCCAGCAGCCAAGATCCCGCAGGCCTACCATACGAGCAGTACTTC.

The chain joins TRBV20-1 to TRBJ1-2; TRBD1 might be the D (5 bases). The CDR3 extends over 11 amino acids. V was pared by 7 bases and J by 3 bases, with 9 bases between. Germline values: CDR1 DFQATT, CDR2 SNEGSKA (reference sequence). In nucleotides, the CDR3 is TGCAGTGTCGACAGCTACTATGGCTACACCTTC. It specifies CSVDSYYGYTF.

This rearrangement joins TRBV7-9 to TRBJ1-1, with a possible D match to TRBD1 (6 bases). This CDR3 contains 13 residues. Trimming removed 5 bases from V and 1 base from J, with 8 bases in between. In germline, CDR1 is SEHNR, CDR2 FQNEAQ (reference sequence). CDR3 sequence reads: CASSTQGNTEAFF. The CDR3 region has the DNA TGTGCCAGCAGCACACAGGGGAACACTGAAGCTTTCTTT.

This clone was picked up one time. The rearrangement joins TRBV9 to TRBJ2-7; 7 bases line up with TRBD1. V shed 4 bases, J shed 3 bases, and the junction held 4 bases outside the gene matches. The germline V gene has CDR1 SGDLS and CDR2 YYNGEE. The CDR3 has 13 amino acids. CDR3 sequence reads: CASSHGDSYEQYF. CDR3 bases: TGTGCCAGCAGCCACGGGGACAGCTACGAGCAGTACTTC.

This sequence joins TRBV4-1 and TRBJ2-3; D remains ambiguous. CDR1 is MGHRA and CDR2 is YSYEKL in the germline V gene. The CDR3 has 18 residues. V dropped 0 bases and J dropped 0 bases, with 16 bases sitting between them. The DNA for the CDR3 is TGCGCCAGCAGCCAAGATTTTACGGACCGGCTTAGCACAGATACGCAGTATTTT. Translated: CASSQDFTDRLSTDTQYF.